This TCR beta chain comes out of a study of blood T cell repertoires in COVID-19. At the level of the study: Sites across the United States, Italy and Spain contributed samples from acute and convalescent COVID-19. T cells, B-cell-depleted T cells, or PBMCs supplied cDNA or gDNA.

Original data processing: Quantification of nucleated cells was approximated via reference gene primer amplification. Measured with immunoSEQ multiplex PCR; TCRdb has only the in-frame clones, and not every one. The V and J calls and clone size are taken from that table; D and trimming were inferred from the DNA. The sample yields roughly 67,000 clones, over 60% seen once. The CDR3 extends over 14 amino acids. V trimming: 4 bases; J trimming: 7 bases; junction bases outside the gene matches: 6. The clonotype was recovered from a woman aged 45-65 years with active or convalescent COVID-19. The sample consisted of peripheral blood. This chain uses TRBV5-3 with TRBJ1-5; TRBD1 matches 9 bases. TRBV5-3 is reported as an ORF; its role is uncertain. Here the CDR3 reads CARSVGQGGQPQHF. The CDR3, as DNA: TGTGCCAGAAGCGTGGGACAGGGAGGCCAGCCCCAGCATTTT.